This TCR beta chain emerged from a study of blood T cell repertoires in COVID-19. Study details: Samples came from the United States, Italy and Spain, spanning acute and convalescent COVID-19. PBMCs, B-cell-depleted T cells, or T cells were the source of the cDNA or gDNA that made up the material.

The CDR3 covers 15 residues. Germline values: CDR1 SGHNT, CDR2 YYREEE (reference sequence). Deletions cut 2 bases from V and 1 base from J, with 9 bases between. Authors' processing steps: Reference gene primer amplification gave nucleated cell count estimates. Generated by immunoSEQ multiplex PCR, the TCRdb table keeps only in-frame clones and is missing some. The V and J calls and clone size come from that table; D and trimming were worked out from the DNA. The table includes about 120,000 clones, about 90% detected once. This clone has just one count. J is TRBJ2-2 and V is TRBV5-4; the D gene is possibly TRBD1 (5 bases). The TCR sequence derives from a human donor in a cohort sampled during active COVID-19. Sequencing input: peripheral blood. The CDR3 sequence is CASSLGARNTGELFF. The CDR3 DNA reads TGTGCCAGCAGCTTAGGGGCGAGGAACACCGGGGAGCTGTTTTTT.